The 7 T cell receptor beta chains below were found in one sample sequenced in a study of CD8 T cells in ankylosing spondylitis. TCRdb processed the 5' RACE reads anew with MiXCR; each CDR3 protein has one entry. The table lists hundreds of thousands of distinct CDR3 sequences, 20% to 30% of them singletons. Sequencing was carried out using blood, either unsorted or a sorted T cell fraction (not recorded which). These receptors were collected from a male donor with ankylosing spondylitis or in good health (not recorded which).

The chain is built from TRBV29-1 and TRBJ1-2; 8 bases agree with TRBD1. CDR3 size: 12 residues. With 7 bases clipped from V and 4 bases from J, the junction kept 5 bases outside the gene matches. Germline CDR1 and CDR2: SQVTM and ANQGSEA. CDR3: CSASGGGYGYTF. CDR3 sequence (DNA): TGCAGCGCTTCAGGGGGCGGCTATGGCTACACCTTC.

The V and J genes are TRBV29-1 and TRBJ2-1; TRBD2 agrees at 13 bases. Trimming removed 4 bases from V and 6 bases from J; junction bases left unmatched: 3. CDR1 is SQVTM, CDR2 ANQGSEA, per germline. The CDR3 extends over 14 amino acids. This CDR3 is CSVAGTSGANEQFF. For the CDR3, the DNA is TGCAGCGTTGCCGGGACTAGCGGGGCCAATGAGCAGTTCTTC.

The table lists this clonotype with many counts. This chain joins TRBV5-1 and TRBJ2-1; D is possibly TRBD1 (6 bases). CDR1 and CDR2 (germline): SGHRS, YFSETQ. Trimming pared 1 base from V and 0 bases from J, leaving 8 bases between. The CDR3 totals 15 residues. The CDR3: CASSLQGSSYNEQFF. The CDR3 DNA reads as TGCGCCAGCAGCTTGCAGGGGAGCTCCTACAATGAGCAGTTCTTC.

This clonotype has at least ten counts. The J gene is TRBJ2-3, the V gene TRBV9; 10 bases fit TRBD2. This CDR3 comprises 15 residues. Germline trimming cut 4 bases from V and 5 bases from J; bases unmatched to any gene: 7. Per the germline V gene, CDR1 is SGDLS and CDR2 is YYNGEE. The CDR3 protein is CASSSSGRAGDTQYF. The DNA of the CDR3 is TGTGCCAGCAGCTCAAGCGGGAGGGCCGGAGATACGCAGTATTTT.

This clonotype appeared a few times. The V gene is TRBV19, the J gene TRBJ1-5; 7 bases are shared with TRBD1. Trimming removed 6 bases from V and 4 bases from J; junction bases left unmatched: 9. The CDR3 runs 15 residues. The germline gives CDR1 LNHDA, CDR2 SQIVND (reference sequence). The CDR3 DNA is TGTGCCAGTAGCGAGGGGGCAGGTCCAAATCAGCCCCAGCATTTT. Its protein is CASSEGAGPNQPQHF.

The chain couples TRBV6-5 to TRBJ2-1, with TRBD2 identical over 14 bases. The CDR3 contains 16 residues. Germline CDR1 reads MNHEY; CDR2 reads SVGAGI. The junction had 7 bases not matched to a gene; V was cut back by 2 bases and J by 10 bases. CDR3 nucleotide sequence: TGTGCCAGCAGTTACCCGGGGACTAGCGGGAGTCGAGAGCAGTTCTTC. Translating gives CASSYPGTSGSREQFF.

Many counts were recorded for this clonotype. The chain joins TRBV5-1 to TRBJ2-1, with TRBD2 matching 10 bases. This CDR3 has 15 residues. V was pared by 3 bases and J by 3 bases, with 3 bases of the junction left unmatched. The germline V gene encodes CDR1 SGHRS and CDR2 YFSETQ. In DNA form, the CDR3 reads TGCGCCAGCAGCTCACTAGCGGGGAACTACAATGAGCAGTTCTTC. It encodes CASSSLAGNYNEQFF.